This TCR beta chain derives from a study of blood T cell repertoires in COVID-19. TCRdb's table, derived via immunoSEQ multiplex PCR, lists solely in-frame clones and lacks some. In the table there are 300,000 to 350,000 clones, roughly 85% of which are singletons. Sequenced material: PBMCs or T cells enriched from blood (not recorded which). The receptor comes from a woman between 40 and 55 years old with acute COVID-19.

This CDR3 reads CASSFGTSGTYEQYF. CDR3 nucleotides: TGTGCCAGCAGCTTCGGGACTAGCGGTACCTACGAGCAGTACTTC. The V gene is TRBV11-2, the J gene TRBJ2-7; 11 bases are shared with TRBD2. The CDR3 extends over 15 amino acids. The germline V gene has CDR1 SGHAT and CDR2 FQNNGV. Trimming took 3 bases from V and 2 from J; bases not matched to a gene: 3.